One sample yielded the 3 T cell receptor beta chains listed below, sequenced in a study of blood T cells in healthy people across ages. PCR was performed a second time for roughly 7 to 11 cycles using a sample-barcoded 5' primer and a J-beta primer mix. TCRdb passed the 5' RACE reads through MiXCR, listing each CDR3 protein once. The sample consists of about 1.8 million distinct CDR3 sequences, around 48% of them appearing once. The specimen sequenced was blood. These receptor sequences come from a middle-aged woman in good health.

Of note for this clonotype: One end of the junction is discordant with germline, which a read error may explain. J is TRBJ2-5 and V is TRBV5-1; D is uncertain. The CDR3 loop spans 13 amino acids. Per the germline V gene, CDR1 is SGHRS and CDR2 is YFSETQ. The CDR3 protein is CVSSLFGRETQYF. CDR3 nucleotides: TGCGTCAGCAGCTTATTTGGTCGAGAGACCCAGTACTTC.

V usage is TRBV15 and J usage is TRBJ1-2; a possible D gene is TRBD1 (5 bases). The CDR3 contains 16 residues. V shed 3 bases and J shed 6 bases, with 20 bases lying between them. The germline V gene encodes CDR1 LNHNV and CDR2 YYDKDF (reference sequence). For the CDR3, the DNA is TGTGCCACCAGCAGGATGGAGGCCCTCCAGGGCGATGGCTACACCTTC. Translation: CATSRMEALQGDGYTF.

This clonotype was found once. The chain combines TRBV6-5 with TRBJ2-2; 12 bases map to TRBD1. In germline, CDR1 is MNHEY, CDR2 SVGAGI. V was clipped by 7 bases and J by 7 bases; unmatched bases: 10. There are 16 residues in the CDR3. This CDR3 is CASTYAGQGASGELFF. The CDR3 DNA reads TGTGCCAGCACCTACGCGGGACAGGGGGCGAGCGGGGAGCTGTTTTTT.